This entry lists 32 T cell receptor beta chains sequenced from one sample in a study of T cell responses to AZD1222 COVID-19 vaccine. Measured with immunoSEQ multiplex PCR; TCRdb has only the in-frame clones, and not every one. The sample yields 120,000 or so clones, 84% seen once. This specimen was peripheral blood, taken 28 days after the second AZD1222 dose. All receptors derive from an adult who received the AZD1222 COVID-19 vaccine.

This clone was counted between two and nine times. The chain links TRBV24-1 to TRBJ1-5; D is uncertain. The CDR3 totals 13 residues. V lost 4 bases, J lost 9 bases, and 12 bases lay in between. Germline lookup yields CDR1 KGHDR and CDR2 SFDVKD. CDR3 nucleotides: TGTGCCACCAGTGAAGGCGGGTTTGGGCCCCAGCATTTT. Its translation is CATSEGGFGPQHF.

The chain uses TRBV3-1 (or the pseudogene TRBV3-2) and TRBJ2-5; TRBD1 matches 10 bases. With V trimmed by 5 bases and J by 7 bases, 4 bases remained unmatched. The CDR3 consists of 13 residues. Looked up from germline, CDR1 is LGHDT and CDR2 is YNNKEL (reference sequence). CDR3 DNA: TGTGCCAGCAGCTCGACAGGGGGCAGGACCCAGTACTTC. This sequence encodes CASSSTGGRTQYF.

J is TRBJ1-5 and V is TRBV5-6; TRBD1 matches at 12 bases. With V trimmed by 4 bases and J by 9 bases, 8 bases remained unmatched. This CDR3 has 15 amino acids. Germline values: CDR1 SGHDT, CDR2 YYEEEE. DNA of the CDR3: TGTGCCAGCAGCCACTCCGGGACAGGGGGCCGGCCCCAGCATTTT. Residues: CASSHSGTGGRPQHF.

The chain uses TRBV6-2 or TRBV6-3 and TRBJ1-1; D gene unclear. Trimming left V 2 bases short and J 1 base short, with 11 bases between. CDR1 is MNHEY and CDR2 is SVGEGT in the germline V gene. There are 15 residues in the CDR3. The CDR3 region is CASSYPTAGNTEAFF. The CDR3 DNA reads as TGTGCCAGCAGTTACCCGACGGCGGGGAACACTGAAGCTTTCTTT.

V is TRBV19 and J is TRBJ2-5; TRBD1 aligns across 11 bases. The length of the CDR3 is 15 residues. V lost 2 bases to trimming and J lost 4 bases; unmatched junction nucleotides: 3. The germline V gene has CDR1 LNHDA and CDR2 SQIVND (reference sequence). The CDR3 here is CASSIRGTGGETQYF. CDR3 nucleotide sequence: TGTGCCAGTAGTATACGGGGGACAGGGGGAGAGACCCAGTACTTC. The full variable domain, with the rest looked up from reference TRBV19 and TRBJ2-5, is DGGITQSPKYLFRKEGQNVTLSCEQNLNHDAMYWYRQDPGQGLRLIYYSQIVNDFQKGDIAEGYSVSREKKESFPLTVTSAQKNPTAFYLCASSIRGTGGETQYFGPGTRLLVL.

CDR3 protein: CASSLTGLNEKLFF. The CDR3 DNA sequence: TGTGCCAGCAGCTTGACAGGGCTTAATGAAAAACTGTTTTTT. J is TRBJ1-4 and V is TRBV5-5, with a tentative D call TRBD1 (6 bases). V was pared by 1 base and J by 4 bases, with 8 bases between. The CDR3 spans 14 residues. Germline CDR1 is SGHKS and CDR2 is YYEKEE (reference sequence).

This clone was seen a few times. Here the CDR3 DNA reads TGTGCCAGCAGCCAAGATAGCGGGGGGCGTAGTGAGCAGTTCTTC. Amino acid sequence: CASSQDSGGRSEQFF. The V gene is TRBV3-1 (or the pseudogene TRBV3-2), the J gene TRBJ2-1, with 10 bases identical to TRBD2. This CDR3 is built from 15 residues. In germline, CDR1 is LGHDT, CDR2 YNNKEL (reference sequence). Trimming cost V 0 bases and J 9 bases; bases outside gene matches: 5.

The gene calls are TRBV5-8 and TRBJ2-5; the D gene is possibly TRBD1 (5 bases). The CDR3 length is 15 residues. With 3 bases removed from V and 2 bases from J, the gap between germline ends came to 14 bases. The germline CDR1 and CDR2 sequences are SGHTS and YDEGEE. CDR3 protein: CASSSRGRNQETQYF. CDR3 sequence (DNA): TGTGCCAGCAGCTCAAGGGGTCGGAATCAAGAGACCCAGTACTTC.

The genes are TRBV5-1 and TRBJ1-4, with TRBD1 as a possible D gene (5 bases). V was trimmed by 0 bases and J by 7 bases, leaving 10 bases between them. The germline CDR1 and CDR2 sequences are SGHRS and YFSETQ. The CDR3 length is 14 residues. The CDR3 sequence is CASSLGGAGEKLFF. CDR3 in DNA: TGCGCCAGCAGCTTGGGAGGGGCTGGTGAAAAACTGTTTTTT.

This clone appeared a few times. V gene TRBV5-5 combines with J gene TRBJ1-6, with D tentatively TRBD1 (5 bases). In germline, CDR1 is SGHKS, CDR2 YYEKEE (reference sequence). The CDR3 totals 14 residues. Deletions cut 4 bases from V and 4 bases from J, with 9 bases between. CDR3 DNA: TGTGCCAGCAGCCCAGAGGGGTATAATTCACCCCTCCACTTT. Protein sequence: CASSPEGYNSPLHF.

The CDR3 DNA reads as TGTGCCAGCAGCCCCCCCCAGGGGGACCACGAGCAGTACTTC. Its translation is CASSPPQGDHEQYF. This rearrangement joins TRBV3-1 (or the pseudogene TRBV3-2) to TRBJ2-7; 7 bases line up with TRBD1. V shed 4 bases and J 5 bases; nucleotides not matched to a gene: 8. The CDR3 sequence is 14 residues long. Looked up from germline, CDR1 is LGHDT and CDR2 is YNNKEL (reference sequence).

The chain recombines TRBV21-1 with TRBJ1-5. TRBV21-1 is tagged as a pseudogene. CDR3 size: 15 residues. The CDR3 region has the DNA TGTGCCAGCAGCAAGAGACCCCAACCCATTCAGCCCCAGCATTTT. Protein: CASSKRPQPIQPQHF.

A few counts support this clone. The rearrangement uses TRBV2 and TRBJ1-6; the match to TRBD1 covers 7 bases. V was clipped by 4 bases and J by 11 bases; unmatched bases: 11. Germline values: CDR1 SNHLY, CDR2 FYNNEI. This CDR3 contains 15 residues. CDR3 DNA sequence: TGTGCCAGCAGTGGCGGGGCAGGGGGTCGGGCACCCCTCCACTTT. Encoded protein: CASSGGAGGRAPLHF.

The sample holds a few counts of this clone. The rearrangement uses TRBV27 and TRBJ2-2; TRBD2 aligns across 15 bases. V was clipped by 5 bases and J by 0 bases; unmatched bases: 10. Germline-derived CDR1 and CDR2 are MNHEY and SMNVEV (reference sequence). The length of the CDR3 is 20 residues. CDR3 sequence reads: CASSPRWTSGGVANTGELFF. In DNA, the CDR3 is TGTGCCAGCAGTCCGCGTTGGACTAGCGGGGGGGTCGCGAACACCGGGGAGCTGTTTTTT.

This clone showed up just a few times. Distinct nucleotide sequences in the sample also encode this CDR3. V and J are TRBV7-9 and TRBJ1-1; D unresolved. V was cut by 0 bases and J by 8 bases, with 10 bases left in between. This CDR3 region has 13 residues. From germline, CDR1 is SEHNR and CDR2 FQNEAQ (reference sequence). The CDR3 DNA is TGTGCCAGCAGCTTAGCGGGTACCGGGGAAGCTTTCTTT. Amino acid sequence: CASSLAGTGEAFF.

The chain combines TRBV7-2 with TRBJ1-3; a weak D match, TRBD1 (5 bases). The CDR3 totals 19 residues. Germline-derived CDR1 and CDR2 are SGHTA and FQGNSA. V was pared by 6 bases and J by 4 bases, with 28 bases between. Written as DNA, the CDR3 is TGTGCCAGCAGATTTGAGTCAGGACACTTCACATCGTCCGGAAACACCATATATTTT. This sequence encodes CASRFESGHFTSSGNTIYF.

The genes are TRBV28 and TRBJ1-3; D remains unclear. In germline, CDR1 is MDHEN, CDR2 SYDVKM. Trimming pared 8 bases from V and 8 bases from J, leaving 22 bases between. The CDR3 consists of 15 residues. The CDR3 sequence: CASLSPGLDLDTIYF. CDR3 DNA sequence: TGTGCCAGCCTCTCTCCGGGGTTGGATTTGGACACCATATATTTT.

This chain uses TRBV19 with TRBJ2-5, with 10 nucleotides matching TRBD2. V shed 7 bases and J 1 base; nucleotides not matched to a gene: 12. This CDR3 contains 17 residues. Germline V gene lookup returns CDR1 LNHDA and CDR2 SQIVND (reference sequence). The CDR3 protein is CASKKRGGGLSQETQYF. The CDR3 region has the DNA TGTGCCAGTAAGAAGCGGGGGGGCGGCCTGAGCCAAGAGACCCAGTACTTC.

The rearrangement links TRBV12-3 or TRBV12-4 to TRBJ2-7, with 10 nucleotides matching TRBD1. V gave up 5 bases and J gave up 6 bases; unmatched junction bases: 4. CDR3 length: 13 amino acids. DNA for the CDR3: TGTGCCAGCAGTGACAGGGGGCTTACCGAGCAGTACTTC. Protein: CASSDRGLTEQYF.

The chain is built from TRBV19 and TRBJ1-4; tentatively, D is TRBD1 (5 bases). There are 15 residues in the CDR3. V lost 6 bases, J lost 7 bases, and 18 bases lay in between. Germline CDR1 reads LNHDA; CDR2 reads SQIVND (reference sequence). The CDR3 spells CASRAVDGAGEKLFF. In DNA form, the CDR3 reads TGTGCCAGTAGAGCTGTCGATGGGGCGGGTGAAAAACTGTTTTTT.

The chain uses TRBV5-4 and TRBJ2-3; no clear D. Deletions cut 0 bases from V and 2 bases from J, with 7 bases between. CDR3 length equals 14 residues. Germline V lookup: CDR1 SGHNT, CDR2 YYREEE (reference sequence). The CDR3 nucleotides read TGTGCCAGCAGCTTGGCCGTACACACAGATACGCAGTATTTT. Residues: CASSLAVHTDTQYF. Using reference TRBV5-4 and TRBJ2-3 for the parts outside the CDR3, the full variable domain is ETGVTQSPTHLIKTRGQQVTLRCSSQSGHNTVSWYQQALGQGPQFIFQYYREEENGRGNFPPRFSGLQFPNYSSELNVNALELDDSALYLCASSLAVHTDTQYFGPGTRLTVL.

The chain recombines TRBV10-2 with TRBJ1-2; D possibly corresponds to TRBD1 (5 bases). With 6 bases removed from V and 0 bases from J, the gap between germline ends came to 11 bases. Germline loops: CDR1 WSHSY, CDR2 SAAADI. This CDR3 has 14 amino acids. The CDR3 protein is CASRTDSSNYGYTF. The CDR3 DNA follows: TGCGCCAGCAGGACTGACAGTTCTAACTATGGCTACACCTTC.

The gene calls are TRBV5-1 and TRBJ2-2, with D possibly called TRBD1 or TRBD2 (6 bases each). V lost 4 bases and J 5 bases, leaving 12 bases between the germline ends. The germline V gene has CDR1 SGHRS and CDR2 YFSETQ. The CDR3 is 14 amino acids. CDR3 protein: CASSRTGATGELFF. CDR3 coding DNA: TGCGCCAGCAGCAGGACGGGGGCAACCGGGGAGCTGTTTTTT.

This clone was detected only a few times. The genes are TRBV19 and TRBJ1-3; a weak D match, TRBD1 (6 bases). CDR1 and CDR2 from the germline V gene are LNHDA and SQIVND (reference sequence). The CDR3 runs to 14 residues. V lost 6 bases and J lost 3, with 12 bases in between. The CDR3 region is CASRKGTFGNTIYF. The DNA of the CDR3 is TGTGCCAGTAGAAAAGGGACATTTGGAAACACCATATATTTT.

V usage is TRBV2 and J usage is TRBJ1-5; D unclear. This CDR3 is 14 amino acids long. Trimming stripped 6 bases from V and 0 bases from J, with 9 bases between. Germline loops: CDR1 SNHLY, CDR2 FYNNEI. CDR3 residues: CASRGGSSNQPQHF. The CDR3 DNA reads TGTGCCAGCAGGGGAGGGAGTAGCAATCAGCCCCAGCATTTT.

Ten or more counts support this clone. This CDR3 is CASSGTVEKLFF. The CDR3 DNA reads TGTGCCAGCAGTGGCACAGTTGAAAAACTGTTTTTT. The rearrangement uses TRBV28 and TRBJ1-4; D gene uncertain. Germline CDR1 MDHEN, CDR2 SYDVKM. Trimming cost V 5 bases and J 7 bases, with 8 bases left between them. This CDR3 comprises 12 residues.

The CDR3 region has the DNA TGTGCCAGCAGCTTGACGGGGGGCAGCACAGATACGCAGTATTTT. Protein: CASSLTGGSTDTQYF. The chain has TRBV5-6 and TRBJ2-3; D perhaps matches TRBD2 (7 bases). Germline values: CDR1 SGHDT, CDR2 YYEEEE. This CDR3 is 15 amino acids long. V lost 1 base, J lost 0 bases, and 9 bases lay in between.

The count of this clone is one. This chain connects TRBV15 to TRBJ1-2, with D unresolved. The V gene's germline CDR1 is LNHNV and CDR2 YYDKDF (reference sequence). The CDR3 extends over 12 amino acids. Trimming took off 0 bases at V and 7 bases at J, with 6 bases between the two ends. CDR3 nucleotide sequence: TGTGCCACCAGCAGAGATCGGGCTGGCTACACCTTC. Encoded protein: CATSRDRAGYTF.

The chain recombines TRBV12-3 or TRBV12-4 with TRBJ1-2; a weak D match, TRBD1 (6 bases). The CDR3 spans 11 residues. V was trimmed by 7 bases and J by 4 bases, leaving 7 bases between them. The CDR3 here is CASTGVYGYTF. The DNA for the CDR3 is TGTGCCAGCACAGGGGTCTATGGCTACACCTTC.

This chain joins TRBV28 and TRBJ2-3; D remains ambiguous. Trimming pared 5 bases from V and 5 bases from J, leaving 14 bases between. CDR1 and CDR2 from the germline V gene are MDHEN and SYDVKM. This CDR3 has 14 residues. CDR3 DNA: TGTGCCAGCAGTCCGGGCGGTACCCAAGATACGCAGTATTTT. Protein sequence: CASSPGGTQDTQYF.

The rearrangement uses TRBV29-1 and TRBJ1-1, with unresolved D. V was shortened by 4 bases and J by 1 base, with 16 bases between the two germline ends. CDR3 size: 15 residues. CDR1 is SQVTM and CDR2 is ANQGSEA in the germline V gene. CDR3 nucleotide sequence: TGCAGCGTTGCTCTGGCAGCTTATGGGAACACTGAAGCTTTCTTT. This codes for CSVALAAYGNTEAFF.

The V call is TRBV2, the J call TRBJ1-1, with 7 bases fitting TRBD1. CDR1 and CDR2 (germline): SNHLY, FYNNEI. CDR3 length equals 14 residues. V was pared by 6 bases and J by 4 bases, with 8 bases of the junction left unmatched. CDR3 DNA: TGTGCCAGCAGGACTGACAGGGTGGGCACTGAAGCTTTCTTT. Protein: CASRTDRVGTEAFF. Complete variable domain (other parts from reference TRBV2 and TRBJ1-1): EPEVTQTPSHQVTQMGQEVILRCVPISNHLYFYWYRQILGQKVEFLVSFYNNEISEKSEIFDDQFSVERPDGSNFTLKIRSTKLEDSAMYFCASRTDRVGTEAFFGQGTRLTVV.